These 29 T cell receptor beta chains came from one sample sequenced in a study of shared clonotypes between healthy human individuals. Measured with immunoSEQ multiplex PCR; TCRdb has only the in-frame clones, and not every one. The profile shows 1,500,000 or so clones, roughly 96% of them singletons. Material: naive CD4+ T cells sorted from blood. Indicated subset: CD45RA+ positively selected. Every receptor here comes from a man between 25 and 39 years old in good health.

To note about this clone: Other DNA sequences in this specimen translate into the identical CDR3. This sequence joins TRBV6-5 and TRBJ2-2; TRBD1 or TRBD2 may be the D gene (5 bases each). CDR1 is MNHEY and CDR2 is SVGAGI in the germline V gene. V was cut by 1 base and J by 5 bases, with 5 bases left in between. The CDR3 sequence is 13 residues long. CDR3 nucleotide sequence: TGTGCCAGCAGTTACTGGGGGACCGGGGAGCTGTTTTTT. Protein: CASSYWGTGELFF.

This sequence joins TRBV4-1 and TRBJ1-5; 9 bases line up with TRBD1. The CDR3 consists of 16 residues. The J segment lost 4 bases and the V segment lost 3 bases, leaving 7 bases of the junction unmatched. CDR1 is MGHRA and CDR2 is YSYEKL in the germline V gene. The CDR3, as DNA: TGCGCCAGCAGCCAGGAGTCGACAGGGGGGAATCAGCCCCAGCATTTT. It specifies CASSQESTGGNQPQHF.

The CDR3 nucleotides read TGTGCCAGCAGTTTTACTGGGGGAGTATCCGATGAGCAGTTCTTC. Translated: CASSFTGGVSDEQFF. V is TRBV27 and J is TRBJ2-1; D is tentatively TRBD1 or TRBD2 (5 bases each). Trimming took 3 bases from V and 8 from J, leaving 17 bases between them. This CDR3 is built from 15 residues. Per germline, CDR1 MNHEY and CDR2 SMNVEV (reference sequence).

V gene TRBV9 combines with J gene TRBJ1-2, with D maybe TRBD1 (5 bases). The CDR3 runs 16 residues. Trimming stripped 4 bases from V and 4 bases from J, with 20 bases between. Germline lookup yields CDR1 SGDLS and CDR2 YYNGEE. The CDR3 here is CASSRHNSQGTYGYTF. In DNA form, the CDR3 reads TGTGCCAGCAGCCGACACAACTCTCAGGGAACCTATGGCTACACCTTC.

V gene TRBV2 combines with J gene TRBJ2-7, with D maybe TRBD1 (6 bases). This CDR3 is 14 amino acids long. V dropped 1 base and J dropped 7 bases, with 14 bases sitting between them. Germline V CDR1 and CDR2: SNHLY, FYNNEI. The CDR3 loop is CASSEDVGAREQYF. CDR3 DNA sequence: TGTGCCAGCAGTGAAGATGTGGGGGCTCGTGAGCAGTACTTC.

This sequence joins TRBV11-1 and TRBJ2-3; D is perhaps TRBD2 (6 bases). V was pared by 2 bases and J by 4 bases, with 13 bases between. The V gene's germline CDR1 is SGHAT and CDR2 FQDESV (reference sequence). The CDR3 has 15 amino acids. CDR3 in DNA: TGTGCCAGCAGCTTAAGGAGGGATTATGCAGATACGCAGTATTTT. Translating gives CASSLRRDYADTQYF.

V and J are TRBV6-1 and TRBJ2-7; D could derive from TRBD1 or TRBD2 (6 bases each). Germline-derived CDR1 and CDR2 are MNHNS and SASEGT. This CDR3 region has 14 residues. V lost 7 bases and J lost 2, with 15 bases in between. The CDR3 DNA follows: TGTGCCAGCACTCGACAGGAGGGGGCCTACGAGCAGTACTTC. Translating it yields CASTRQEGAYEQYF.

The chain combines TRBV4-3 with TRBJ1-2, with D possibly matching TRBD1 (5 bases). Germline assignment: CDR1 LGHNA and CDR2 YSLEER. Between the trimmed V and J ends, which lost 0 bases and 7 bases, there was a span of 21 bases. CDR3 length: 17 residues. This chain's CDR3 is CASSQDIFLLGGAGYTF. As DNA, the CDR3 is TGCGCCAGCAGCCAAGATATCTTTCTTTTGGGGGGTGCTGGCTACACCTTC.

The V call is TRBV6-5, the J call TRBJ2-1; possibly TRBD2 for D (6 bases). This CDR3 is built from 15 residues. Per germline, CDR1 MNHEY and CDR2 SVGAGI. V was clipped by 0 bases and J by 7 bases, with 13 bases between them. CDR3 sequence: CASSYSPGVGNEQFF. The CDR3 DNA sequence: TGTGCCAGCAGTTACTCTCCGGGAGTAGGGAATGAGCAGTTCTTC.

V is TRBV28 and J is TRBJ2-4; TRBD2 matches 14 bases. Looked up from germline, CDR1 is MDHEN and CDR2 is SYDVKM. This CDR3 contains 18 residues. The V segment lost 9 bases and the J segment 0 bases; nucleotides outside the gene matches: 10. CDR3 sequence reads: CASRSGTSGGIAKNIQYF. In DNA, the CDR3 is TGTGCCAGTAGGTCCGGGACTAGCGGGGGAATAGCCAAAAACATTCAGTACTTC.

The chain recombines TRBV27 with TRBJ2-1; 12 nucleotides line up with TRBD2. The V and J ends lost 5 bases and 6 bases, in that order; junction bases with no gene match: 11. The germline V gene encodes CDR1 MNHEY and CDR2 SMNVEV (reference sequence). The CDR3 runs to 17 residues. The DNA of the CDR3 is TGTGCCAGCAGTGTCCGAACTAGCGGGAGGTATAGCAATGAGCAGTTCTTC. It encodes CASSVRTSGRYSNEQFF.

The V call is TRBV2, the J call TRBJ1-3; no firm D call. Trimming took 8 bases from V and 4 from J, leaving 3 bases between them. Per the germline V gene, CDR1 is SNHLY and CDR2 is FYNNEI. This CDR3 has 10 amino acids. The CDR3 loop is CASAGNTIYF. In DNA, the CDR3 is TGTGCCAGCGCAGGAAACACCATATATTTT.

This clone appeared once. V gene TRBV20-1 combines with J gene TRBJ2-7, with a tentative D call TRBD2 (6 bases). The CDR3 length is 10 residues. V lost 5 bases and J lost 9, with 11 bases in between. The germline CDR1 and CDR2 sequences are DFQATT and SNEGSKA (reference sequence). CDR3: CSAAGIWQYF. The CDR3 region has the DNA TGCAGTGCTGCGGGGATTTGGCAGTACTTC.

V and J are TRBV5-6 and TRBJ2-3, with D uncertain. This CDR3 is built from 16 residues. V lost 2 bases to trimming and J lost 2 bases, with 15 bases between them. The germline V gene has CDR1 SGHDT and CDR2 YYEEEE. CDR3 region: CASSFRHYADTDTQYF. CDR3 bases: TGTGCCAGCAGCTTTCGACACTATGCGGACACAGATACGCAGTATTTT.

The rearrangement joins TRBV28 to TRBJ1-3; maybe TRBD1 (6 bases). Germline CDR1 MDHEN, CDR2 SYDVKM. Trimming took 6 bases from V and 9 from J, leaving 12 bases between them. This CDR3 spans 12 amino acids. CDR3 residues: CASSSGGGTIYF. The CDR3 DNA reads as TGTGCCAGCAGCTCCGGAGGGGGCACCATATATTTT.

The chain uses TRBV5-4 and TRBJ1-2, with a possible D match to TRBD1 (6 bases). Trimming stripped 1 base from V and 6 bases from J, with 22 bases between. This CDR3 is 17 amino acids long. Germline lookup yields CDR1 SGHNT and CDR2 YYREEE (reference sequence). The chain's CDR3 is CASSLFLGAERDNGYTF. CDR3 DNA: TGTGCCAGCAGCTTGTTTTTGGGGGCCGAGAGGGACAATGGCTACACCTTC.

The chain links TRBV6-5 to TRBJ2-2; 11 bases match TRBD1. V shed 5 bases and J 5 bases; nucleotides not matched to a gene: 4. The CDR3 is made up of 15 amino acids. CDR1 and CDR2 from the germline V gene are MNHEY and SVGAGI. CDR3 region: CASSLGQGATGELFF. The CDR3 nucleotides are TGTGCCAGCAGTCTTGGACAGGGGGCGACCGGGGAGCTGTTTTTT.

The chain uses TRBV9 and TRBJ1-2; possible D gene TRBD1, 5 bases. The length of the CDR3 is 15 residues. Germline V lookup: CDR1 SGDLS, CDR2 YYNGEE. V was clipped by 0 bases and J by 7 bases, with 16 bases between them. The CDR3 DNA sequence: TGTGCCAGCAGCGTAGCTCCGATCCAGGGCCGTGGCTACACCTTC. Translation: CASSVAPIQGRGYTF.

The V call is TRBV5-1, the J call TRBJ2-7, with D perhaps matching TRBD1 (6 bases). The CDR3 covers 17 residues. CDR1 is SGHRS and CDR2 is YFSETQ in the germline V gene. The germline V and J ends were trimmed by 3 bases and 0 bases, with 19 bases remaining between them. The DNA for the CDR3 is TGCGCCAGCAGCTCGGCCCTAACAGGGATCGACTCCTACGAGCAGTACTTC. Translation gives CASSSALTGIDSYEQYF.

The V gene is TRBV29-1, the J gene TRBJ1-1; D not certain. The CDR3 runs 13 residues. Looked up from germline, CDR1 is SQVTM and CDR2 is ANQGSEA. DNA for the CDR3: TGCACCGACATACGGGTTGCGGGTACTGAAGCTTTCTTT. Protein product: CTDIRVAGTEAFF.

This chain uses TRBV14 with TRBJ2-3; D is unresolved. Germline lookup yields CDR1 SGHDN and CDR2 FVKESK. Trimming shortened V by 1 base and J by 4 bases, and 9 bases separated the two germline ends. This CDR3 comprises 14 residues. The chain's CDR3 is CASSQGIVADTQYF. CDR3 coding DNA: TGTGCCAGCAGCCAAGGAATAGTGGCAGATACGCAGTATTTT.

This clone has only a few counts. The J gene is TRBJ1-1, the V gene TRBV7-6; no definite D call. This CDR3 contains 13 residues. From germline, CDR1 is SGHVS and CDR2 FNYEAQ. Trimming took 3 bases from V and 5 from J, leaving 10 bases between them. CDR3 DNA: TGTGCCAGCAGCTTCGAAACGGGGACTGAAGCTTTCTTT. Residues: CASSFETGTEAFF.

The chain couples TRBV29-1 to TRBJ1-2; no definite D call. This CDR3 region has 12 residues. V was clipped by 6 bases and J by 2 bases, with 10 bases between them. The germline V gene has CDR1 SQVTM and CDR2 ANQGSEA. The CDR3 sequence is CSVAQANYGYTF. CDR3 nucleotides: TGCAGCGTAGCCCAGGCCAACTATGGCTACACCTTC.

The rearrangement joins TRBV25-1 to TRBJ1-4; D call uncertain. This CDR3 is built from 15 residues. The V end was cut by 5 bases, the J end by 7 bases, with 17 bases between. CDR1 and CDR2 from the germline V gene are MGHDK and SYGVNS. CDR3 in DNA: TGTGCCAGCAGTTCCCCGATTGGGAGCGGTGAAAAACTGTTTTTT. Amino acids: CASSSPIGSGEKLFF.

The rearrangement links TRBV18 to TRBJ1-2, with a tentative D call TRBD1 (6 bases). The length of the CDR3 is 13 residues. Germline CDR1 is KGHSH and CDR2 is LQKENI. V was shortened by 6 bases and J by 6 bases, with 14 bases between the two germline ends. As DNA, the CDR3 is TGTGCCAGCTCCTCGGGCACAGGGAATGGCTACACCTTC. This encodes CASSSGTGNGYTF.

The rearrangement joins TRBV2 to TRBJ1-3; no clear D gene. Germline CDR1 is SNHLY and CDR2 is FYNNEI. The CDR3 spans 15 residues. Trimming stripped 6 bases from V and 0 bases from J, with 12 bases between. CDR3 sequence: CASRAGRSSGNTIYF. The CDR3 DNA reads TGTGCCAGCAGGGCCGGACGGAGCTCTGGAAACACCATATATTTT.

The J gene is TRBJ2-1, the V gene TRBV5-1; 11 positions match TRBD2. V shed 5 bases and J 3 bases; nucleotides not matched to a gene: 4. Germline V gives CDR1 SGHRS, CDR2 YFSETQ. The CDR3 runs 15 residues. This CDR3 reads CASRPLAGGYNEQFF. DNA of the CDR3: TGCGCCAGCAGGCCCCTAGCGGGGGGCTACAATGAGCAGTTCTTC.

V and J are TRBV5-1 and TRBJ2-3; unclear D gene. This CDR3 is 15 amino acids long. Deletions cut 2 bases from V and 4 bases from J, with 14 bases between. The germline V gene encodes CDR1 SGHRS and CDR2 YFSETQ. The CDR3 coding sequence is TGCGCCAGCAGCTTTTTAGGGATTAATTCAGATACGCAGTATTTT. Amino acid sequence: CASSFLGINSDTQYF.

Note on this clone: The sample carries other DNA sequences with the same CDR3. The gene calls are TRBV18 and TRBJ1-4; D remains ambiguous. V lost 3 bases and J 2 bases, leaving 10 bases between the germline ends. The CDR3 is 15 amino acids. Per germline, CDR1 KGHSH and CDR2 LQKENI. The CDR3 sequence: CASSPLAGTNEKLFF. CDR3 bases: TGTGCCAGCTCACCCCTGGCCGGGACTAATGAAAAACTGTTTTTT.